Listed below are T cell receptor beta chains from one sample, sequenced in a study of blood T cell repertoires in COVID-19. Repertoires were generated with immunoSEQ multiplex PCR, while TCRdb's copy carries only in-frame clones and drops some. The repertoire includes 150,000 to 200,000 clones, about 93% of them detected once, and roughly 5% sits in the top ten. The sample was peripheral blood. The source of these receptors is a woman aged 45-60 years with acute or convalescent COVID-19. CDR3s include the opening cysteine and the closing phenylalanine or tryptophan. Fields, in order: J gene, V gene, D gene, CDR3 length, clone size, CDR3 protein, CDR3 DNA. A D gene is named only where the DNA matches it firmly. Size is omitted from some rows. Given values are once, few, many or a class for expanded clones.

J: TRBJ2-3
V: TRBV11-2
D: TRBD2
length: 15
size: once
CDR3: CASSWTSAPTDTQYF
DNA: TGTGCCAGCAGCTGGACTAGTGCCCCCACAGATACGCAGTATTTT

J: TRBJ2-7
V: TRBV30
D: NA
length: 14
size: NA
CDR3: CAWSHYSGLYEQYF
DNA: TGTGCCTGGAGCCACTACTCGGGTCTCTACGAGCAGTACTTC

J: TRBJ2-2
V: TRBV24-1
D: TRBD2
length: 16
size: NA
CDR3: CATSDWTSVNTGELFF
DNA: TGTGCCACCAGTGATTGGACTAGCGTAAACACCGGGGAGCTGTTTTTT

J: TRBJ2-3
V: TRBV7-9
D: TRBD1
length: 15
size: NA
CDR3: CASSFDRESTDTQYF
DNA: TGTGCCAGCAGCTTCGACAGGGAAAGCACAGATACGCAGTATTTT

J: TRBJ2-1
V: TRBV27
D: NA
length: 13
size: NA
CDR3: CASSLSEGYEQFF
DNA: TGTGCCAGCAGTTTATCGGAGGGCTATGAGCAGTTCTTC

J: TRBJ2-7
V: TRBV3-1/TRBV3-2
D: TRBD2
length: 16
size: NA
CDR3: CASSQDFGLAGGEQYF
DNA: TGTGCCAGCAGCCAAGATTTTGGGCTAGCGGGGGGAGAGCAGTACTTC

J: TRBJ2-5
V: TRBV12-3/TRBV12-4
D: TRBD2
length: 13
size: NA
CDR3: CASSLTRGGIQYF
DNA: TGTGCCAGCAGCTTGACCCGGGGGGGTATTCAGTACTTC

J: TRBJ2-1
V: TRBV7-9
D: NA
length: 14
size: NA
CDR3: CATISKSSYNEQFF
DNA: TGTGCCACCATTTCCAAGAGCTCCTACAATGAGCAGTTCTTC

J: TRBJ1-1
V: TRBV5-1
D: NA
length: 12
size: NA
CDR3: CASSNGQGEAFF
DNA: TGCGCCAGCAGCAACGGACAAGGTGAAGCTTTCTTT

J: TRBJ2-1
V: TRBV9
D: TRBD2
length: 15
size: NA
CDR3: CASSVGSLAVSEQFF
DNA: TGTGCCAGCAGCGTAGGTTCCCTAGCGGTTAGTGAGCAGTTCTTC

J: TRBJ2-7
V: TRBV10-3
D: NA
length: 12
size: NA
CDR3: CAISEDGGEQYF
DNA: TGTGCCATCAGCGAGGATGGGGGGGAGCAGTACTTC

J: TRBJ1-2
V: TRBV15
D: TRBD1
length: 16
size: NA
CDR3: CATSRPGQGARYGYTF
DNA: TGTGCCACCAGCAGACCTGGACAGGGGGCGCGGTATGGCTACACCTTC

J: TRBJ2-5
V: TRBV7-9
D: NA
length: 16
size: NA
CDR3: CASTNRGGVRGETQYF
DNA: TGTGCCAGCACCAATAGGGGGGGGGTCCGAGGAGAGACCCAGTACTTC

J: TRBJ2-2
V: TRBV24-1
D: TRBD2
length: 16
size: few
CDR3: CATSVGTSGSRGELFF
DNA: TGTGCCACCAGTGTGGGGACTAGCGGGAGTAGAGGGGAGCTGTTTTTT

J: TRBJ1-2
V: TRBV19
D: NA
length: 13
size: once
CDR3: CASSIPGGLGYTF
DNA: TGTGCCAGTAGTATCCCGGGGGGCCTTGGCTACACCTTC

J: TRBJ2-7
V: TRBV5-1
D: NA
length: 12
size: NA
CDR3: CATPGQTYEQYF
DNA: TGCGCCACCCCGGGACAAACCTACGAGCAGTACTTC

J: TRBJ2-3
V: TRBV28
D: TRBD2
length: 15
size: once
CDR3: CASSLRGLVTDTQYF
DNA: TGTGCCAGCAGTTTACGCGGACTAGTAACAGATACGCAGTATTTT

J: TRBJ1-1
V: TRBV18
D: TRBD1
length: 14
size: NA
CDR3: CASGGQALNTEAFF
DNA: TGTGCCAGCGGGGGACAGGCCTTGAACACTGAAGCTTTCTTT

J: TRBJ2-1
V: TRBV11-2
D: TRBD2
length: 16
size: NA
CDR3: CASSLIKWGGDSEQFF
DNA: TGTGCCAGCAGCTTAATCAAGTGGGGGGGGGATTCTGAGCAGTTCTTC

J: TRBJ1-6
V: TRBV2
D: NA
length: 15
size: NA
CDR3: CASSEWGEVSSPLHF
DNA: TGTGCCAGCAGTGAGTGGGGGGAGGTTAGTTCACCCCTCCACTTT

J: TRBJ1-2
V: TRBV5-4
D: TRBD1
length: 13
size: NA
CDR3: CASSFDRGSGYTF
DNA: TGTGCCAGCAGCTTCGACAGGGGATCTGGCTACACCTTC

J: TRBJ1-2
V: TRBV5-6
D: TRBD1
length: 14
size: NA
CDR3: CASSSYGTDYGYTF
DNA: TGTGCCAGCAGCTCTTATGGGACAGACTATGGCTACACCTTC

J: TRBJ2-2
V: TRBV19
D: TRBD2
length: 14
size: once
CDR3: CASSIGEGIGELFF
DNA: TGTGCCAGTAGTATCGGGGAGGGGATAGGGGAGCTGTTTTTT

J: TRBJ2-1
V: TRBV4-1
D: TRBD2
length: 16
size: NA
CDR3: CASSQDRRGGRREQFF
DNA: TGCGCCAGCAGCCAAGACAGGCGGGGGGGCCGTCGTGAGCAGTTCTTC

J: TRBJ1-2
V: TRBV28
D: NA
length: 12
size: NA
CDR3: CASSWDLYGYTF
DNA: TGTGCCAGCAGTTGGGACTTGTATGGCTACACCTTC

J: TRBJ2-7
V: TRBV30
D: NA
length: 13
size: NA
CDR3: CASSDGLTAEQYF
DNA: TGTGCCTCCTCAGACGGACTGACCGCCGAGCAGTACTTC

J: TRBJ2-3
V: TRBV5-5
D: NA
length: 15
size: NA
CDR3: CASSLEAINTDTQYF
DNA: TGTGCCAGCAGCTTGGAAGCGATAAACACAGATACGCAGTATTTT

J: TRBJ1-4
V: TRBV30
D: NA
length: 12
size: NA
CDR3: CAWSSGFEKLFF
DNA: TGTGCCTGGAGTTCGGGTTTTGAAAAACTGTTTTTT

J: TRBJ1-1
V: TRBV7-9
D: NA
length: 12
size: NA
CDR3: CASSLGESEAFF
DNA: TGTGCCAGCAGCTTAGGGGAGTCTGAAGCTTTCTTT

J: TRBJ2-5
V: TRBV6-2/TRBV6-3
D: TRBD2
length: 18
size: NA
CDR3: CASSPATWQREGQETQYF
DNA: TGTGCCAGCAGCCCTGCGACCTGGCAGCGGGAGGGTCAAGAGACCCAGTACTTC

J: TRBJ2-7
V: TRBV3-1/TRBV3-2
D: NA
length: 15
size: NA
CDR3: CASSLGTQPRWEQYF
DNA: TGTGCCAGCAGCCTTGGGACTCAACCACGGTGGGAGCAGTACTTC

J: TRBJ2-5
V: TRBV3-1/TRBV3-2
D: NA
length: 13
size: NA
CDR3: CASSPGRGETQYF
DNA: TGTGCCAGCAGCCCCGGACGGGGAGAGACCCAGTACTTC

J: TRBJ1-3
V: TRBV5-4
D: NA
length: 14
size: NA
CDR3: CASSTGQRANTIYF
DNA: TGTGCCAGCAGCACCGGACAGAGGGCAAACACCATATATTTT

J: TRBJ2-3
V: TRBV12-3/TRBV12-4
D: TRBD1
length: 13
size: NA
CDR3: CASGQGFGDTQYF
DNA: TGTGCCAGCGGACAGGGGTTTGGAGATACGCAGTATTTT

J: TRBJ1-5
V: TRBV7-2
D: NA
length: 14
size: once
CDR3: CASSLRGGNQPQHF
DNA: TGTGCCAGCAGCTTAAGGGGGGGGAATCAGCCCCAGCATTTT

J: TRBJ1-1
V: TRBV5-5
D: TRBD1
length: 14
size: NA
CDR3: CASSLDRGNTEAFF
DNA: TGTGCCAGCAGCTTAGACAGGGGGAACACTGAAGCTTTCTTT

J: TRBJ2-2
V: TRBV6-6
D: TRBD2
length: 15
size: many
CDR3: CASSSGTLYAGELFF
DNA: TGTGCCAGCAGCAGCGGGACCCTTTACGCCGGGGAGCTGTTTTTT

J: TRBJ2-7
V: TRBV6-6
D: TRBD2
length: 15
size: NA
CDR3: CASSLKTSGTYEQYF
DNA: TGTGCCAGCAGTTTGAAGACTAGCGGGACCTACGAGCAGTACTTC

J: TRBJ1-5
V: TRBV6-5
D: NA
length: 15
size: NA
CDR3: CASSPYGGSDQPQHF
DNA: TGTGCCAGCAGTCCTTATGGAGGGTCTGATCAGCCCCAGCATTTT

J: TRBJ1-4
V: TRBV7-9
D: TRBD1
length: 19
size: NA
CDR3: CASSYRVPRQGDPNEKLFF
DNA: TGTGCCAGCAGTTATAGGGTCCCGCGACAGGGGGACCCGAATGAAAAACTGTTTTTT

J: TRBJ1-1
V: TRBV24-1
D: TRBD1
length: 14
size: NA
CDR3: CATRLGQLDTEAFF
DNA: TGTGCCACCAGATTGGGACAGCTTGACACTGAAGCTTTCTTT

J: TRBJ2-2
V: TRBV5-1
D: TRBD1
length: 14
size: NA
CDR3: CASSFRQGGGELFF
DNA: TGCGCCAGCAGCTTTCGACAGGGGGGCGGGGAGCTGTTTTTT

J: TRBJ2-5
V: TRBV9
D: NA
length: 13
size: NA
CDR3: CASSVELGETQYF
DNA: TGTGCCAGCAGCGTAGAACTCGGAGAGACCCAGTACTTC

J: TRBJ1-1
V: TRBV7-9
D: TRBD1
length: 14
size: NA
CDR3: CASSFVTGGTEAFF
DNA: TGTGCCAGCAGCTTTGTAACAGGGGGCACTGAAGCTTTCTTT

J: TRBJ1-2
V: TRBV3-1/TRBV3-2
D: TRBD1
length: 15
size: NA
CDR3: CASSQGTGTLYGYTF
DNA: TGTGCCAGCAGCCAAGGGACAGGGACCCTCTATGGCTACACCTTC

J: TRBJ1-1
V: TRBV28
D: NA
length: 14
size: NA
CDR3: CASSLSQGITEAFF
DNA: TGTGCCAGCAGTTTGTCACAGGGTATTACTGAAGCTTTCTTT

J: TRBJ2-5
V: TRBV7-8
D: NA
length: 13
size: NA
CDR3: CASSQDSIETQYF
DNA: TGTGCCAGCAGCCAGGACAGTATAGAGACCCAGTACTTC

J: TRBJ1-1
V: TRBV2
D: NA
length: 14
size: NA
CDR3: CASDLRQSNTEAFF
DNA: TGTGCCAGCGACTTAAGACAGTCGAACACTGAAGCTTTCTTT

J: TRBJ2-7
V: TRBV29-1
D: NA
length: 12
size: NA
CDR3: CSVGGSTYEQYF
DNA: TGCAGCGTTGGTGGCAGTACCTACGAGCAGTACTTC

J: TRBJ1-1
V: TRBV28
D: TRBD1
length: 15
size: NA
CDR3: CASSPLDRVNTEAFF
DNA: TGTGCCAGCAGTCCCCTCGACAGGGTGAACACTGAAGCTTTCTTT

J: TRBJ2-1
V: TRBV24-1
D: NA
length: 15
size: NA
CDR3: CATSAPRTGLNEQFF
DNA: TGTGCCACCAGTGCTCCCCGGACTGGACTCAATGAGCAGTTCTTC

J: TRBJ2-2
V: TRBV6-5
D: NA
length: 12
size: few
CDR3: CASRRGSGELFF
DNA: TGTGCCAGCAGAAGGGGCTCCGGGGAGCTGTTTTTT

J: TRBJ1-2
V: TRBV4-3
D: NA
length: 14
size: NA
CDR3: CASSQGGGSYGYTF
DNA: TGCGCCAGCAGCCAAGGGGGGGGATCTTATGGCTACACCTTC

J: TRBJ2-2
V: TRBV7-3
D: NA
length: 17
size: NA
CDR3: CASSKSRGGDGTGELFF
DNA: TGTGCCAGCAGCAAATCAAGGGGGGGAGACGGGACCGGGGAGCTGTTTTTT

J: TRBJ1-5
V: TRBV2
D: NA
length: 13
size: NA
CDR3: CASGGDSNQPQHF
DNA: TGTGCCAGCGGCGGGGATAGCAATCAGCCCCAGCATTTT

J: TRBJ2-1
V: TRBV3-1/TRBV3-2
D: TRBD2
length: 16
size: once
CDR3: CASSQDRTSGYNEQFF
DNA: TGTGCCAGCAGCCAAGATAGGACTAGCGGTTACAATGAGCAGTTCTTC

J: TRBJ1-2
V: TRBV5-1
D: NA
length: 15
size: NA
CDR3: CASSPAAGSQRGYTF
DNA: TGCGCCAGCAGCCCGGCCGCGGGATCCCAGAGGGGCTACACCTTC

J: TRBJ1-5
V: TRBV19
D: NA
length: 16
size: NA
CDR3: CATLGTGTYSNQPQHF
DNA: TGTGCCACCTTGGGCACAGGCACGTATAGCAATCAGCCCCAGCATTTT